Below are 27 T cell receptor beta chains sequenced from a single sample in a study of blood T cell repertoires in COVID-19 (TCRdb year 2020). The library was made by the immunoSEQ multiplex PCR assay. TCRdb mirrors the immuneACCESS table, restricted to in-frame sequences. Some clones are absent from its copies; in checked studies, under half trace to an unresolved V gene, and the reason for the others is unknown. For this sample there are over 400,000 clones; 70% to 90% appear just once. The ten largest account for around 8% of the sample. The material sequenced was peripheral blood. These receptors were collected from a woman aged 45-60 years with COVID-19, enrolled during active disease.

The genes are TRBV15 and TRBJ2-3; TRBD2 agrees at 10 bases. The germline gives CDR1 LNHNV, CDR2 YYDKDF (reference sequence). J lost 1 base, V lost 5 bases, and 3 bases had no gene match. The CDR3 spans 15 residues. For the CDR3, the DNA is TGTGCCACCAGCCTCAGCGGGGGGGGCACAGATACGCAGTATTTT. Protein sequence: CATSLSGGGTDTQYF.

The CDR3 region is CASSAGPGWNEQFF. CDR3 nucleotides: TGTGCCAGCAGCGCCGGCCCAGGGTGGAATGAGCAGTTCTTC. The J gene is TRBJ2-1, the V gene TRBV9; D is perhaps TRBD1 (5 bases). The CDR3 has 14 amino acids. The germline V gene has CDR1 SGDLS and CDR2 YYNGEE. The V end was cut by 3 bases, the J end by 7 bases, with 14 bases between.

The chain links TRBV18 to TRBJ1-2; 7 nucleotides agree with TRBD1. This CDR3 is 11 amino acids long. The junction had 5 bases not matched to a gene; V was cut back by 8 bases and J by 8 bases. Per the germline V gene, CDR1 is KGHSH and CDR2 is LQKENI. The chain's CDR3 is CASPYRGGYTF. CDR3 DNA sequence: TGTGCCAGCCCGTACAGGGGAGGCTACACCTTC.

The J gene is TRBJ2-5, the V gene TRBV25-1, with 7 bases identical to TRBD2. This CDR3 has 13 residues. The germline V gene encodes CDR1 MGHDK and CDR2 SYGVNS. The trim removed 6 bases at V and 5 bases at J, leaving 6 bases unmatched. This chain's CDR3 is CASRKRGVETQYF. The CDR3 DNA reads as TGTGCCAGCAGAAAACGGGGGGTGGAGACCCAGTACTTC.

This clone was observed a single time. The rearrangement joins TRBV6-5 to TRBJ2-3; D is undetermined. The CDR3 runs to 14 residues. Germline V gene sequence: CDR1 MNHEY, CDR2 SVGAGI. The V gene lost 8 bases and the J gene lost 4 bases, with 16 bases spanning the gap. CDR3 residues: CASRPPGIPDTQYF. CDR3 bases: TGTGCCAGCCGACCTCCAGGAATTCCAGATACGCAGTATTTT.

This chain links TRBV19 with TRBJ1-1; D unclear. The CDR3 runs to 16 residues. Germline assignment: CDR1 LNHDA and CDR2 SQIVND (reference sequence). V lost 3 bases, J lost 1 base, and 15 bases lay in between. Here the CDR3 reads CASSIVRVAANTEAFF. As DNA, the CDR3 is TGTGCCAGTAGTATTGTGAGGGTAGCAGCGAACACTGAAGCTTTCTTT.

The chain carries TRBV9 and TRBJ1-3; no definite D call. V was trimmed by 0 bases and J by 0 bases, leaving 13 bases between them. The CDR3 runs to 17 residues. CDR1 is SGDLS, CDR2 YYNGEE, per germline. CDR3 DNA: TGTGCCAGCAGCGTAGGGCGGAAGGAGAGCTCTGGAAACACCATATATTTT. It specifies CASSVGRKESSGNTIYF.

This clone is a singleton in its sample. This chain joins TRBV30 and TRBJ1-2, with TRBD1 as a possible D gene (5 bases). Germline V gene lookup returns CDR1 GTSNPN and CDR2 SVGIG (reference sequence). This CDR3 has 12 residues. Trimming removed 1 base at V and 5 bases at J, with 8 bases between. The CDR3 DNA follows: TGTGCCTGGAGTGGGGGGGGTTATGGCTACACCTTC. Amino acids: CAWSGGGYGYTF. The full variable domain, completed using reference TRBV30 and TRBJ1-2, is SQTIHQWPATLVQPVGSPLSLECTVEGTSNPNLYWYRQAAGRGLQLLFYSVGIGQISSEVPQNLSASRPQDRQFILSSKKLLLSDSGFYLCAWSGGGYGYTFGSGTRLTVV.

The table lists this clone with a few counts. The chain employs TRBV3-1 (or the pseudogene TRBV3-2) and TRBJ1-2; D ambiguous. Between the trimmed V and J ends, which lost 2 bases and 6 bases, there was a span of 7 bases. The germline gives CDR1 LGHDT, CDR2 YNNKEL (reference sequence). The CDR3 is 12 residues long. CDR3 nucleotide sequence: TGTGCCAGCAGCCAAAGAGGGAATGGCTACACCTTC. It is translated as CASSQRGNGYTF.

The rearrangement links TRBV7-3 to TRBJ2-1, with 9 bases that match TRBD2. Unmatched junction bases numbered 6, after V lost 0 bases and J lost 9 bases. In germline, CDR1 is SGHTA, CDR2 FQGTGA. The CDR3 has 15 residues. CDR3 sequence reads: CASSLTASGEGEQFF. The CDR3 bases are TGTGCCAGCAGCTTAACCGCTAGCGGGGAGGGTGAGCAGTTCTTC.

This chain joins TRBV3-1 (or the pseudogene TRBV3-2) and TRBJ2-1; 10 bases map to TRBD2. Per the germline V gene, CDR1 is LGHDT and CDR2 is YNNKEL (reference sequence). Germline trimming cut 4 bases from V and 3 bases from J; bases unmatched to any gene: 3. The CDR3 is 15 residues long. The CDR3 DNA sequence: TGTGCCAGCAGCCCCCGGACTAGCGGCTACAATGAGCAGTTCTTC. Its translation: CASSPRTSGYNEQFF.

V gene TRBV6-5 combines with J gene TRBJ2-3; weak D call: TRBD2 (6 bases). Germline CDR1 and CDR2: MNHEY and SVGAGI. V dropped 9 bases and J dropped 2 bases, with 12 bases sitting between them. This CDR3 contains 13 residues. DNA for the CDR3: TGTGCCAGTGCGGGGCAAGTCACAGATACGCAGTATTTT. Its protein product is CASAGQVTDTQYF.

The gene calls are TRBV28 and TRBJ2-5; unclear D gene. The germline V gene has CDR1 MDHEN and CDR2 SYDVKM. Trimming pared 6 bases from V and 1 base from J, leaving 15 bases between. This CDR3 is 15 amino acids long. CDR3 nucleotides: TGTGCCAGCAGCGAGCTTTTCGGGTCCCAAGAGACCCAGTACTTC. Protein product: CASSELFGSQETQYF.

The V gene is TRBV6-5, the J gene TRBJ2-5, with unresolved D. The CDR3 is 15 amino acids. Trimming removed 5 bases at V and 7 bases at J, with 20 bases between. From germline, CDR1 is MNHEY and CDR2 SVGAGI. The DNA of the CDR3 is TGTGCCAGCAGTCGCTCCGGTCCCCAAGCAGGGACCCAGTACTTC. It yields the protein CASSRSGPQAGTQYF.

The rearrangement joins TRBV27 to TRBJ2-5; D perhaps matches TRBD1 (8 bases). This CDR3 has 17 amino acids. V lost 7 bases and J lost 5, with 26 bases in between. CDR1 MNHEY and CDR2 SMNVEV come from the germline V gene (reference sequence). The CDR3 sequence is CASTNRKQGGPGETQYF. The CDR3 coding sequence is TGTGCCAGCACTAACAGAAAACAGGGGGGGCCTGGGGAGACCCAGTACTTC.

J is TRBJ1-2 and V is TRBV5-1; perhaps TRBD1 as D (5 bases). CDR1 SGHRS and CDR2 YFSETQ come from the germline V gene. The CDR3 sequence is 13 residues long. The germline V and J ends were trimmed by 0 bases and 4 bases, with 7 bases remaining between them. Here the CDR3 reads CASSLVQAYGYTF. CDR3 nucleotides: TGCGCCAGCAGCTTGGTACAGGCCTATGGCTACACCTTC. Looking up the rest from reference TRBV5-1 and TRBJ1-2 gives the full variable domain: KAGVTQTPRYLIKTRGQQVTLSCSPISGHRSVSWYQQTPGQGLQFLFEYFSETQRNKGNFPGRFSGRQFSNSRSEMNVSTLELGDSALYLCASSLVQAYGYTFGSGTRLTVV.

This clone has only one observation. The rearrangement joins TRBV9 to TRBJ2-3, with 9 bases aligning to TRBD2. Trimming cost V 0 bases and J 4 bases; bases outside gene matches: 3. CDR3 length: 15 amino acids. Germline V gene sequence: CDR1 SGDLS, CDR2 YYNGEE. The CDR3 is CASSVAGGGADTQYF. In nucleotides, the CDR3 is TGTGCCAGCAGCGTAGCGGGCGGGGGGGCAGATACGCAGTATTTT.

The chain joins TRBV28 to TRBJ1-2; 9 positions match TRBD1. J gave up 5 bases and V 5 bases, and 9 bases lay outside the gene matches. The germline gives CDR1 MDHEN, CDR2 SYDVKM. The CDR3 contains 15 residues. CDR3 region: CASSAWTGVGYGYTF. Here the CDR3 DNA reads TGTGCCAGCAGTGCTTGGACAGGGGTCGGGTATGGCTACACCTTC.

The chain links TRBV28 to TRBJ2-1; maybe TRBD1 (6 bases). CDR1 MDHEN and CDR2 SYDVKM come from the germline V gene. The CDR3 has 15 residues. The germline V and J ends were trimmed by 7 bases and 1 base, with 14 bases remaining between them. CDR3 residues: CASISPGTSYNEQFF. In nucleotides, the CDR3 is TGTGCCAGCATATCTCCGGGGACATCCTACAATGAGCAGTTCTTC. The full variable domain, in which reference TRBV28 and TRBJ2-1 provide the parts outside the CDR3, is DVKVTQSSRYLVKRTGEKVFLECVQDMDHENMFWYRQDPGLGLRLIYFSYDVKMKEKGDIPEGYSVSREKKERFSLILESASTNQTSMYLCASISPGTSYNEQFFGPGTRLTVL.

CDR3 loop: CASSWGQGMKKLFF. For the CDR3, the DNA is TGTGCCAGCAGCTGGGGACAGGGTATGAAAAAACTGTTTTTT. The chain uses TRBV13 and TRBJ1-4; 9 positions agree with TRBD1. CDR3 length: 14 residues. V lost 4 bases and J lost 9; bases outside the gene matches: 6. CDR1 and CDR2 (germline): PRHDT, FYEKMQ (reference sequence).

The J gene is TRBJ1-2, the V gene TRBV28; D is possibly TRBD1 (5 bases). Germline V lookup: CDR1 MDHEN, CDR2 SYDVKM. This CDR3 is 12 amino acids long. V lost 8 bases and J lost 2, with 9 bases in between. The CDR3 region has the DNA TGTGCCAGCGCGGGGGGAAACTATGGCTACACCTTC. Amino acid sequence: CASAGGNYGYTF.

The genes are TRBV6-5 and TRBJ2-1; 7 nucleotides agree with TRBD2. CDR1 is MNHEY, CDR2 SVGAGI, per germline. The CDR3 covers 15 residues. V shed 7 bases, J shed 0 bases, and the junction held 6 bases outside the gene matches. The CDR3 DNA reads as TGTGCCAGCACCGGGGACTATAGCTCCTACAATGAGCAGTTCTTC. Amino acid sequence: CASTGDYSSYNEQFF.

The gene calls are TRBV11-2 and TRBJ1-1; unclear D gene. V gave up 2 bases and J gave up 0 bases, with 7 bases separating them. Germline assignment: CDR1 SGHAT and CDR2 FQNNGV. The CDR3 totals 14 residues. CDR3 sequence reads: CASSLLSMNTEAFF. In DNA form, the CDR3 reads TGTGCCAGCAGCTTATTGTCCATGAACACTGAAGCTTTCTTT.

The rearrangement links TRBV7-8 to TRBJ1-1, with D possibly TRBD1 on 5 matching bases. The CDR3 has 13 residues. Germline V gene data show CDR1 as SGHVS and CDR2 as FQNEAQ. Trimming pared 5 bases from V and 4 bases from J, leaving 11 bases between. The CDR3 DNA sequence: TGTGCCAGCAGCCTTTGGGGGGGCACTGAAGCTTTCTTT. Its protein product is CASSLWGGTEAFF.

CDR3 nucleotides: TGTGCCTCGAACCTAGGACTAGCGGGGATGAATGAGCAGTTCTTC. This gives the protein CASNLGLAGMNEQFF. The chain recombines TRBV30 with TRBJ2-1; 12 bases are shared with TRBD2. CDR1 and CDR2 (germline): GTSNPN, SVGIG (reference sequence). The CDR3 runs to 15 residues. J was trimmed by 7 bases and V by 7 bases; bases with no gene match: 11.

A single count supports this clone. V and J are TRBV4-2 and TRBJ2-2; the D is unclear. Germline assignment: CDR1 LGHNA and CDR2 YNFKEQ. The CDR3 spans 14 residues. V dropped 5 bases and J dropped 6 bases, with 13 bases sitting between them. Here the CDR3 reads CASSTRLNPGELFF. DNA of the CDR3: TGTGCCAGCAGCACCCGACTCAATCCCGGGGAGCTGTTTTTT.

Written as DNA, the CDR3 is TGCGCCAGCAGCCAACCCGGACAGAACTATGGCTACACCTTC. Its protein product is CASSQPGQNYGYTF. This chain uses TRBV4-1 with TRBJ1-2; D is possibly TRBD1 (6 bases). CDR1 and CDR2 from the germline V gene are MGHRA and YSYEKL. Trimming shortened V by 2 bases and J by 2 bases, and 9 bases separated the two germline ends. CDR3 size: 14 residues.